The 23 T cell receptor beta chains below come from one sample, sequenced in a study of blood T cell repertoires in COVID-19. The table came from immunoSEQ multiplex PCR; TCRdb's copy has only in-frame clones and leaves some out. The sample yields about 46,000 clones, about 88% seen once. Sequences were obtained from PBMCs or T cells enriched from blood (not recorded which). Every receptor here comes from a woman in her 50s who had recovered from COVID-19.

The chain links TRBV9 to TRBJ2-5; D is possibly TRBD2 (5 bases). This CDR3 is 13 amino acids long. Per the germline V gene, CDR1 is SGDLS and CDR2 is YYNGEE. V lost 5 bases to trimming and J lost 5 bases, with 13 bases between them. CDR3 sequence (DNA): TGTGCCAGCAGTCAGACTGGGGAGGAGACCCAGTACTTC. Translating it yields CASSQTGEETQYF.

This chain joins TRBV2 and TRBJ2-1; 8 nucleotides line up with TRBD2. V was clipped by 5 bases and J by 12 bases; unmatched bases: 3. Looked up from germline, CDR1 is SNHLY and CDR2 is FYNNEI. The CDR3 contains 11 residues. The CDR3 sequence is CASSRAGAQFF. The CDR3 nucleotides read TGTGCCAGCAGTAGAGCGGGGGCGCAGTTCTTC.

This clone was detected once. V usage is TRBV5-6 and J usage is TRBJ2-7, with 13 bases aligning to TRBD2. The CDR3 covers 15 residues. Germline loops: CDR1 SGHDT, CDR2 YYEEEE. Unmatched junction bases numbered 5, after V lost 4 bases and J lost 4 bases. CDR3 in amino acids: CASSAPGLAGYEQYF. CDR3 DNA sequence: TGTGCCAGCAGCGCCCCGGGACTAGCGGGGTACGAGCAGTACTTC. Supplemented by reference TRBV5-6 and TRBJ2-7, the full variable domain reads DAGVTQSPTHLIKTRGQQVTLRCSPKSGHDTVSWYQQALGQGPQFIFQYYEEEERQRGNFPDRFSGHQFPNYSSELNVNALLLGDSALYLCASSAPGLAGYEQYFGPGTRLTVT.

This clone was seen only once. The V gene is TRBV7-2, the J gene TRBJ2-7, with 9 nucleotides matching TRBD2. From germline, CDR1 is SGHTA and CDR2 FQGNSA. Trimming took 1 base from V and 2 from J; bases not matched to a gene: 9. This CDR3 spans 17 amino acids. The CDR3 DNA reads as TGTGCCAGCAGCTTAGGGATAAGCGGGGGGCCCCCCTACGAGCAGTACTTC. Its translation is CASSLGISGGPPYEQYF.

This chain links TRBV5-1 with TRBJ2-2; 10 bases agree with TRBD1. V gave up 3 bases and J gave up 2 bases; unmatched junction bases: 16. The CDR3 sequence is 20 residues long. Germline CDR1 reads SGHRS; CDR2 reads YFSETQ. The CDR3 spells CASSSPPGQGSGFNTGELFF. CDR3 nucleotide sequence: TGCGCCAGCAGCTCCCCGCCGGGACAGGGGTCGGGGTTTAACACCGGGGAGCTGTTTTTT. The entire variable domain, with the rest obtained from reference TRBV5-1 and TRBJ2-2, is as follows: KAGVTQTPRYLIKTRGQQVTLSCSPISGHRSVSWYQQTPGQGLQFLFEYFSETQRNKGNFPGRFSGRQFSNSRSEMNVSTLELGDSALYLCASSSPPGQGSGFNTGELFFGEGSRLTVL.

The chain joins TRBV7-2 to TRBJ2-4; weak D call: TRBD2 (7 bases). Trimming stripped 5 bases from V and 10 bases from J, with 18 bases between. CDR3 length equals 14 residues. The germline V gene encodes CDR1 SGHTA and CDR2 FQGNSA. CDR3 protein: CASSPLLEGGIQYF. As DNA, the CDR3 is TGTGCCAGCAGCCCATTGCTGGAGGGGGGGATTCAGTACTTC.

V and J are TRBV11-2 and TRBJ2-7; the D gene is possibly TRBD2 (6 bases). The CDR3 contains 14 residues. The V end lost 1 base, the J end lost 2 bases, and 9 bases lay between the germline ends. Germline assignment: CDR1 SGHAT and CDR2 FQNNGV. The CDR3 DNA follows: TGTGCCAGCAGCTTAGGGGGGGTGGCCTACGAGCAGTACTTC. Amino acids: CASSLGGVAYEQYF.

This clone occurred a few times. V gene TRBV25-1 combines with J gene TRBJ1-4; 8 bases match TRBD1. CDR1 is MGHDK and CDR2 is SYGVNS in the germline V gene. The length of the CDR3 is 14 residues. V lost 2 bases and J lost 6; bases outside the gene matches: 2. CDR3 protein: CASSEGQGDEKLFF. CDR3 nucleotides: TGTGCCAGCAGTGAAGGACAGGGCGATGAAAAACTGTTTTTT.

In DNA, the CDR3 is TGTGCCAGCAGCGGGACAGGGAACACCTACGAGCAGTACTTC. This sequence encodes CASSGTGNTYEQYF. The rearrangement joins TRBV6-5 to TRBJ2-7; 9 bases match TRBD1. With 6 bases clipped from V and 2 bases from J, the junction kept 5 bases outside the gene matches. The CDR3 is 14 residues long. The germline gives CDR1 MNHEY, CDR2 SVGAGI.

The chain recombines TRBV19 with TRBJ1-2, with a tentative D call TRBD1 (6 bases). This CDR3 has 15 amino acids. With 3 bases removed from V and 4 bases from J, the gap between germline ends came to 15 bases. Germline CDR1 and CDR2: LNHDA and SQIVND (reference sequence). This CDR3 is CASSISYRVGYGYTF. For the CDR3, the DNA is TGTGCCAGTAGTATTAGTTACAGGGTGGGCTATGGCTACACCTTC.

The V gene is TRBV19, the J gene TRBJ2-1; the D is unclear. There are 11 residues in the CDR3. CDR1 is LNHDA, CDR2 SQIVND, per germline (reference sequence). The V and J ends lost 4 bases and 12 bases respectively, with 10 bases between them. CDR3 sequence reads: CASSSRQVQFF. CDR3 DNA sequence: TGTGCCAGTAGTAGCCGACAAGTGCAGTTCTTC.

This clone was seen only once. The chain recombines TRBV19 with TRBJ1-6, with 9 bases aligning to TRBD1. Germline CDR1 reads LNHDA; CDR2 reads SQIVND (reference sequence). This CDR3 is 15 amino acids long. V shed 5 bases and J 6 bases; nucleotides not matched to a gene: 5. CDR3 sequence reads: CASSDMGQGNSPLHF. The CDR3 DNA sequence: TGTGCCAGTAGTGATATGGGACAGGGTAATTCACCCCTCCACTTT.

Relative to its sample, this clone is medium-sized. The J gene is TRBJ1-5, the V gene TRBV28; D uncertain. The germline CDR1 and CDR2 sequences are MDHEN and SYDVKM. CDR3 length: 14 residues. V was shortened by 3 bases and J by 0 bases, with 6 bases between the two germline ends. CDR3 DNA: TGTGCCAGCAGTTTTCGACTTAGCAATCAGCCCCAGCATTTT. It encodes CASSFRLSNQPQHF.

The rearrangement uses TRBV19 and TRBJ1-4; D unresolved. The CDR3 has 18 amino acids. Germline lookup yields CDR1 LNHDA and CDR2 SQIVND (reference sequence). The V and J ends lost 4 bases and 0 bases respectively, with 18 bases between them. The DNA of the CDR3 is TGTGCCAGTAGTAGTGGTAGGTTTTTCAGGACAACTAATGAAAAACTGTTTTTT. Protein product: CASSSGRFFRTTNEKLFF.

This chain uses TRBV12-3 or TRBV12-4 with TRBJ1-1; D not certain. V lost 3 bases and J 1 base, leaving 6 bases between the germline ends. The CDR3 consists of 13 residues. The DNA for the CDR3 is TGTGCCAGCAGTTTGGCTTCGAACACTGAAGCTTTCTTT. Amino acid sequence: CASSLASNTEAFF.

The V gene is TRBV4-2, the J gene TRBJ1-2; D is uncertain. Germline V gene sequence: CDR1 LGHNA, CDR2 YNFKEQ. The V end lost 4 bases, the J end lost 2 bases, and 8 bases lay between the germline ends. The CDR3 runs 13 residues. In DNA form, the CDR3 reads TGTGCCAGCAGCCGCGCAGCGAACTATGGCTACACCTTC. This translates into CASSRAANYGYTF.

By share, this clone counts as medium-sized. The chain is built from TRBV7-9 and TRBJ1-1; the match to TRBD1 covers 8 bases. J lost 1 base, V lost 3 bases, and 7 bases had no gene match. The CDR3 consists of 16 residues. The V gene's germline CDR1 is SEHNR and CDR2 FQNEAQ (reference sequence). Written as DNA, the CDR3 is TGTGCCAGCAGCTTCTCTCCCGGGACAGGGAACACTGAAGCTTTCTTT. This encodes CASSFSPGTGNTEAFF.

The J gene is TRBJ2-6, the V gene TRBV9; D is unclear. The CDR3 loop spans 15 amino acids. Trimming took 0 bases from V and 1 from J, leaving 5 bases between them. Germline assignment: CDR1 SGDLS and CDR2 YYNGEE. CDR3 amino acids: CASSVASSGANVLTF. The CDR3, as DNA: TGTGCCAGCAGCGTAGCGAGTTCTGGGGCCAACGTCCTGACTTTC.

This clone was detected once. The chain couples TRBV6-5 to TRBJ1-2, with D perhaps matching TRBD1 (5 bases). CDR1 is MNHEY, CDR2 SVGAGI, per germline. The CDR3 extends over 13 amino acids. Trimming cost V 6 bases and J 4 bases, with 12 bases left between them. The CDR3 nucleotides are TGTGCCAGCAGGTTACAGGTCGGCTATGGCTACACCTTC. Translated, it gives CASRLQVGYGYTF.

This rearrangement joins TRBV6-5 to TRBJ2-7; 8 positions agree with TRBD1. Germline V gene sequence: CDR1 MNHEY, CDR2 SVGAGI. The length of the CDR3 is 14 residues. J lost 4 bases, V lost 0 bases, and 2 bases had no gene match. CDR3 bases: TGTGCCAGCAGTTACTCGCACAGGGGGTACGAGCAGTACTTC. It codes for CASSYSHRGYEQYF.

The rearrangement joins TRBV5-5 to TRBJ1-3, with D hard to call. V shed 2 bases and J shed 0 bases, with 9 bases lying between them. The CDR3 is made up of 15 amino acids. CDR1 is SGHKS, CDR2 YYEKEE, per germline (reference sequence). CDR3 sequence (DNA): TGTGCCAGCAGCTTAGTGGGGAGCTCTGGAAACACCATATATTTT. Its protein product is CASSLVGSSGNTIYF.

This clone was seen once. The gene calls are TRBV11-2 and TRBJ2-7, with D maybe TRBD2 (7 bases). The CDR3 is made up of 18 amino acids. CDR1 and CDR2 from the germline V gene are SGHAT and FQNNGV. Trimming removed 2 bases at V and 2 bases at J, with 22 bases between. The CDR3 DNA is TGTGCCAGCAGCTTAATGGCCCAACGGGGGGCCAAGACCTACGAGCAGTACTTC. As protein: CASSLMAQRGAKTYEQYF. Full variable domain (remainder filled in from reference TRBV11-2 and TRBJ2-7): EAGVAQSPRYKIIEKRQSVAFWCNPISGHATLYWYQQILGQGPKLLIQFQNNGVVDDSQLPKDRFSAERLKGVDSTLKIQPAKLEDSAVYLCASSLMAQRGAKTYEQYFGPGTRLTVT.

The V call is TRBV18, the J call TRBJ1-2, with D hard to call. Germline V gene data show CDR1 as KGHSH and CDR2 as LQKENI. The CDR3 extends over 12 amino acids. Trimming removed 3 bases at V and 7 bases at J, with 9 bases between. The CDR3 loop reads CASSPLIAGYTF. The DNA of the CDR3 is TGTGCCAGCTCACCCCTCATAGCTGGCTACACCTTC.